The 29 T cell receptor beta chains given below trace back to one sample, sequenced in a study of early T cells in non-severe SARS-CoV-2 infection. TCRdb re-analysed the 5' RACE reads in MiXCR, keeping a single row per CDR3 protein. The data hold fewer than 85,000 distinct CDR3 sequences, with 13% observed a single time. The material sequenced was whole blood. These receptors came from an adult who was a healthcare worker with PCR-confirmed SARS-CoV-2 infection or an uninfected control (not recorded which).

CDR3 protein: CASSDGLAGGETFNEQFF. The CDR3 nucleotides read TGTGCCAGCAGTGATGGTCTAGCGGGAGGAGAAACCTTCAATGAGCAGTTCTTC. The chain joins TRBV2 to TRBJ2-1; 11 bases fit TRBD2. The CDR3 is 18 residues long. Trimming removed 3 bases from V and 6 bases from J; junction bases left unmatched: 13. CDR1 is SNHLY and CDR2 is FYNNEI in the germline V gene.

This clonotype occurred many times. The chain couples TRBV29-1 to TRBJ2-3; 8 bases agree with TRBD1. This CDR3 comprises 16 residues. Per the germline V gene, CDR1 is SQVTM and CDR2 is ANQGSEA. Germline trimming cut 1 base from V and 7 bases from J; bases unmatched to any gene: 13. The CDR3, as DNA: TGCAGCGTTGAAGGAGAGTGGACAGGGAAGCGGCATACGCAGTATTTT. This translates into CSVEGEWTGKRHTQYF.

This clonotype was seen repeatedly, ten times or more. J is TRBJ1-5 and V is TRBV10-3, with no clear D. V was trimmed by 4 bases and J by 0 bases, leaving 4 bases between them. Germline V gene lookup returns CDR1 ENHRY and CDR2 SYGVKD. CDR3 length equals 13 residues. CDR3 in DNA: TGTGCCATCAGTGGGGATAGCAATCAGCCCCAGCATTTT. This encodes CAISGDSNQPQHF.

This clonotype showed up just a few times. The chain carries TRBV7-9 and TRBJ1-6; tentative D call: TRBD1 (5 bases). CDR3 length: 15 residues. Germline lookup yields CDR1 SEHNR and CDR2 FQNEAQ (reference sequence). V lost 3 bases and J lost 4, with 10 bases in between. CDR3 DNA sequence: TGTGCCAGCAGCTTGGGGACCCTGTATAATTCACCCCTCCACTTT. This sequence encodes CASSLGTLYNSPLHF.

A few counts support this clonotype. The chain has TRBV27 and TRBJ2-1; no clear D gene. CDR1 is MNHEY and CDR2 is SMNVEV in the germline V gene (reference sequence). Trimming took off 8 bases at V and 9 bases at J, with 14 bases between the two ends. This CDR3 is built from 12 residues. The CDR3 nucleotides are TGTGCCAGCGAAGGAAGGGCAGGTGAGCAGTTCTTC. As protein: CASEGRAGEQFF.

As to this clonotype: One end of the junction varies from germline; a read error may be responsible. The chain links TRBV5-5 to TRBJ2-5; D not certain. The CDR3 extends over 13 amino acids. CDR1 is SGHKS and CDR2 is YYEKEE in the germline V gene (reference sequence). CDR3 bases: TGTGCTAGCAGCTTGCCAAGCCAAGAGACCCAGTACTTC. Translating it yields CASSLPSQETQYF.

The chain combines TRBV20-1 with TRBJ2-7; D not resolved. Per the germline V gene, CDR1 is DFQATT and CDR2 is SNEGSKA (reference sequence). CDR3 length: 13 amino acids. With 6 bases removed from V and 0 bases from J, the gap between germline ends came to 12 bases. Written as DNA, the CDR3 is TGCAGTGCAACAGCCACCAGCTCCTACGAGCAGTACTTC. Its protein product is CSATATSSYEQYF.

The sample holds many counts of this clonotype. The chain uses TRBV7-3 and TRBJ2-3; D call uncertain. Germline V gives CDR1 SGHTA, CDR2 FQGTGA. V lost 4 bases and J 3 bases, leaving 11 bases between the germline ends. The CDR3 is 14 amino acids. CDR3 coding DNA: TGTGCCAGCAGCTCGCGAGATCCGACAGATACGCAGTATTTT. Residues: CASSSRDPTDTQYF.

The sample holds many counts of this clonotype. The chain links TRBV27 to TRBJ2-1, with D maybe TRBD2 (6 bases). V was pared by 5 bases and J by 2 bases, with 13 bases between. CDR1 MNHEY and CDR2 SMNVEV come from the germline V gene (reference sequence). This CDR3 is built from 15 residues. DNA for the CDR3: TGTGCCAGCAGTCGCCGGAGCGGGCCCTACAATGAGCAGTTCTTC. It specifies CASSRRSGPYNEQFF.

This clonotype was detected ten times or more. J is TRBJ2-7 and V is TRBV6-6; 7 bases are shared with TRBD2. The germline V gene has CDR1 MNHNY and CDR2 SVGAGI (reference sequence). V shed 6 bases and J 2 bases; nucleotides not matched to a gene: 7. The CDR3 covers 14 residues. CDR3 coding DNA: TGTGCCAGCAGCCGCCCTGGGGGGGCCTACGAGCAGTACTTC. Residues: CASSRPGGAYEQYF.

V and J are TRBV25-1 and TRBJ1-5; D is ambiguous. The V end was cut by 7 bases, the J end by 1 base, with 11 bases between. The CDR3 extends over 14 amino acids. CDR1 MGHDK and CDR2 SYGVNS come from the germline V gene. DNA for the CDR3: TGTGCCAGCAAAGGCTACGGGAGCAATCAGCCCCAGCATTTT. Translating gives CASKGYGSNQPQHF.

The V gene is TRBV24-1, the J gene TRBJ2-5; 7 nucleotides align to TRBD2. Germline assignment: CDR1 KGHDR and CDR2 SFDVKD. V lost 4 bases, J lost 1 base, and 8 bases stayed unmatched. This CDR3 comprises 16 residues. The CDR3 sequence: CATSDASASGQETQYF. CDR3 bases: TGTGCCACCAGTGACGCCTCCGCTAGCGGCCAAGAGACCCAGTACTTC.

V and J are TRBV28 and TRBJ2-7; D unclear. Trimming stripped 6 bases from V and 4 bases from J, with 7 bases between. CDR3 length: 11 amino acids. Germline CDR1 is MDHEN and CDR2 is SYDVKM. The CDR3 nucleotides read TGTGCCAGCAGCATCTTATACGAGCAGTACTTC. Its translation is CASSILYEQYF.

The chain couples TRBV18 to TRBJ1-2; 8 bases fit TRBD1. Germline V gene lookup returns CDR1 KGHSH and CDR2 LQKENI. The CDR3 extends over 15 amino acids. V gave up 5 bases and J gave up 2 bases; unmatched junction bases: 7. CDR3: CASSYLGQENYGYTF. CDR3 nucleotide sequence: TGTGCCAGCTCATACCTGGGACAGGAGAACTATGGCTACACCTTC.

This clonotype was picked up many times. The chain uses TRBV29-1 and TRBJ1-3; no clear D. V shed 6 bases and J shed 0 bases, with 9 bases lying between them. This CDR3 contains 13 residues. Germline V gives CDR1 SQVTM, CDR2 ANQGSEA. The CDR3 is CSVLESSGNTIYF. The CDR3 DNA follows: TGCAGCGTCTTGGAGAGCTCTGGAAACACCATATATTTT.

This clonotype has a handful of counts. This CDR3 reads CASSLGQTQYF. As DNA, the CDR3 is TGTGCCAGCAGTCTAGGCCAGACCCAGTACTTC. The V and J genes are TRBV28 and TRBJ2-5, with D hard to call. Germline V gene sequence: CDR1 MDHEN, CDR2 SYDVKM. The CDR3 consists of 11 residues. V lost 5 bases and J lost 6, with 7 bases in between. The entire variable domain, with the rest obtained from reference TRBV28 and TRBJ2-5, is as follows: DVKVTQSSRYLVKRTGEKVFLECVQDMDHENMFWYRQDPGLGLRLIYFSYDVKMKEKGDIPEGYSVSREKKERFSLILESASTNQTSMYLCASSLGQTQYFGPGTRLLVL.

This chain uses TRBV29-1 with TRBJ2-5; 8 bases agree with TRBD1. Germline CDR1 reads SQVTM; CDR2 reads ANQGSEA. The J segment lost 3 bases and the V segment lost 4 bases, leaving 7 bases of the junction unmatched. This CDR3 is built from 14 residues. The CDR3: CSVGITGGKETQYF. In nucleotides, the CDR3 is TGCAGCGTTGGAATAACAGGGGGGAAAGAGACCCAGTACTTC.

The CDR3: CASSPRTGGRYYGYTF. CDR3 in DNA: TGTGCCAGCAGTCCACGGACAGGGGGGCGCTACTATGGCTACACCTTC. The chain couples TRBV27 to TRBJ1-2; TRBD1 aligns across 10 bases. Losses at the gene ends were 5 bases for V and 3 bases for J; bases not matched to a gene: 9. The CDR3 sequence is 16 residues long. Germline values: CDR1 MNHEY, CDR2 SMNVEV (reference sequence).

The chain combines TRBV5-1 with TRBJ2-5; 10 bases are shared with TRBD2. Losses at the gene ends were 3 bases for V and 5 bases for J; bases not matched to a gene: 4. CDR1 is SGHRS, CDR2 YFSETQ, per germline. The CDR3 totals 14 residues. The CDR3 DNA sequence: TGCGCCAGCAGCTCCGGGACTAGCGTTGAGACCCAGTACTTC. The encoded protein is CASSSGTSVETQYF.

This clonotype was counted only a few times. The genes are TRBV20-1 and TRBJ1-1; no firm D call. Germline V lookup: CDR1 DFQATT, CDR2 SNEGSKA (reference sequence). Trimming removed 6 bases at V and 1 base at J, with 12 bases between. The CDR3 length is 13 residues. CDR3 in DNA: TGCAGTGCCAACGGGCCGGCGAACACTGAAGCTTTCTTT. Protein: CSANGPANTEAFF.

The sample holds many counts of this clonotype. The rearrangement joins TRBV5-1 to TRBJ1-1; 8 bases agree with TRBD1. CDR3 length: 14 residues. Germline-derived CDR1 and CDR2 are SGHRS and YFSETQ. V lost 2 bases to trimming and J lost 1 base; unmatched junction nucleotides: 1. CDR3 residues: CASSFQGANTEAFF. The CDR3, as DNA: TGCGCCAGCAGCTTTCAGGGGGCGAACACTGAAGCTTTCTTT. The whole variable domain, filled in from reference TRBV5-1 and TRBJ1-1, reads KAGVTQTPRYLIKTRGQQVTLSCSPISGHRSVSWYQQTPGQGLQFLFEYFSETQRNKGNFPGRFSGRQFSNSRSEMNVSTLELGDSALYLCASSFQGANTEAFFGQGTRLTVV.

The rearrangement links TRBV14 to TRBJ2-7; maybe TRBD2 (5 bases). This CDR3 is 14 amino acids long. Trimming shortened V by 3 bases and J by 7 bases, and 16 bases separated the two germline ends. Germline CDR1 SGHDN, CDR2 FVKESK. The DNA of the CDR3 is TGTGCCAGCAGCCAGGATTGGACCCGAGGGGAGCAGTACTTC. Translating it yields CASSQDWTRGEQYF.

The table lists this clonotype with a few counts. This sequence joins TRBV12-3 or TRBV12-4 and TRBJ1-5; D possibly corresponds to TRBD1 (5 bases). The CDR3 totals 14 residues. Deletions cut 3 bases from V and 0 bases from J, with 6 bases between. The CDR3 sequence is CASSLTDSNQPQHF. As DNA, the CDR3 is TGTGCCAGCAGTTTGACAGATAGCAATCAGCCCCAGCATTTT.

The chain has TRBV7-2 and TRBJ1-1; no clear D gene. Deletions cut 1 base from V and 7 bases from J, with 13 bases between. Germline V gene sequence: CDR1 SGHTA, CDR2 FQGNSA. The CDR3 has 14 residues. CDR3: CASSLGRPNVEAFF. In nucleotides, the CDR3 is TGTGCCAGCAGCTTAGGCAGGCCGAACGTTGAAGCTTTCTTT. The full variable domain, with the rest looked up from reference TRBV7-2 and TRBJ1-1, is GAGVSQSPSNKVTEKGKDVELRCDPISGHTALYWYRQSLGQGLEFLIYFQGNSAPDKSGLPSDRFSAERTGGSVSTLTIQRTQQEDSAVYLCASSLGRPNVEAFFGQGTRLTVV.

In its sample, this clonotype was seen a few times. This chain connects TRBV20-1 to TRBJ1-1, with 7 bases aligning to TRBD1. Trimming at V came to 5 bases and at J to 2 bases, leaving 5 bases not matched to a gene. The germline V gene has CDR1 DFQATT and CDR2 SNEGSKA (reference sequence). CDR3 length equals 13 residues. CDR3 sequence (DNA): TGCAGTGCTCTGACAGGGCTAAACACTGAAGCTTTCTTT. Amino acid sequence: CSALTGLNTEAFF.

This clonotype was seen more than once but under ten times. V usage is TRBV7-8 and J usage is TRBJ2-3, with D possibly being TRBD1 (5 bases). Germline CDR1 reads SGHVS; CDR2 reads FQNEAQ. The CDR3 has 15 amino acids. Trimming removed 1 base from V and 2 bases from J, with 10 bases in between. The CDR3 DNA sequence: TGTGCCAGCAGCTTAGGGTCGACAGCCACAGATACGCAGTATTTT. Protein: CASSLGSTATDTQYF. Combining the CDR3 with reference TRBV7-8 and TRBJ2-3 gives the whole variable domain GAGVSQSPRYKVAKRGQDVALRCDPISGHVSLFWYQQALGQGPEFLTYFQNEAQLDKSGLPSDRFFAERPEGSVSTLKIQRTQQEDSAVYLCASSLGSTATDTQYFGPGTRLTVL.

Concerning this clonotype itself: Germline is not matched at one junction end, which may reflect a read error. The CDR3 DNA reads as TGTGCCAGCTCCCCACTGGGGACTACGCTAGTCGGCGATGAGCAGTTCTTC. Protein: CASSPLGTTLVGDEQFF. V gene TRBV18 combines with J gene TRBJ2-1; 7 bases fit TRBD2. From germline, CDR1 is KGHSH and CDR2 LQKENI. CDR3 length: 17 amino acids.

In its sample, this clonotype was seen a few times. The gene calls are TRBV5-1 and TRBJ1-2, with a possible D match to TRBD1 (6 bases). The CDR3 loop spans 14 amino acids. V was pared by 0 bases and J by 8 bases, with 14 bases between. The germline CDR1 and CDR2 sequences are SGHRS and YFSETQ. Here the CDR3 reads CASSLAGPGAGYTF. In DNA form, the CDR3 reads TGCGCCAGCAGCTTGGCCGGGCCGGGGGCCGGCTACACCTTC.

This clonotype was detected ten times or more. The chain couples TRBV3-1 to TRBJ1-2; possible D gene TRBD1, 5 bases. The CDR3 runs 15 residues. In germline, CDR1 is LGHDT, CDR2 YNNKEL (reference sequence). The V gene lost 4 bases and the J gene lost 8 bases, with 20 bases spanning the gap. The chain's CDR3 is CASSPMGERVLGYTF. Written as DNA, the CDR3 is TGTGCCAGCAGCCCCATGGGGGAGAGGGTTCTAGGCTACACCTTC.